This T cell receptor beta chain derives from a study of control samples from healthy donors and cancer patients. Trimming took 0 bases from V and 0 from J, leaving 12 bases between them. The CDR3 sequence is 16 residues long. Germline loops: CDR1 PRHDT, CDR2 FYEKMQ (reference sequence). Here immunoSEQ multiplex PCR was the method, and the copy in TCRdb shows in-frame clones only, minus some. Of around 12,000 clones listed, about 92% are singletons. This chain joins TRBV13 and TRBJ2-7; D could derive from TRBD1 or TRBD2 (6 bases each). Sequenced: PBMCs. This TCR came from a man older than 75 with lung cancer. The CDR3 region is CASSLGRGLGSYEQYF. In DNA form, the CDR3 reads TGTGCCAGCAGCTTAGGTCGGGGGCTCGGCTCCTACGAGCAGTACTTC.